This T cell receptor (beta chain) is drawn from a study of PD-1 blockade in classical Hodgkin lymphoma. Study results and caveats: Complete responders' diversity at baseline resembled that of newly diagnosed patients.

Exposure to brentuximab vedotin varied, and each patient had relapsed following autologous stem cell transplantation. CD8+ T cells were isolated from thawed PBMCs by magnetic negative selection. Here immunoSEQ multiplex PCR was the method, and the copy in TCRdb shows in-frame clones only, minus some. The sample shows around 7,600 clones, roughly 84% of them seen only once. This clone was observed once. Antigen unknown. This CDR3 has 13 residues. The germline gives CDR1 SGHDT, CDR2 YYEEEE. V was cut by 3 bases and J by 7 bases, with 8 bases left in between. The rearrangement links TRBV5-6 to TRBJ1-6; TRBD1 is a possible D gene (5 bases). This sequence was found in a human donor with classical Hodgkin lymphoma. This sample comprised CD8+ T cells from blood, obtained at baseline. CDR3 protein: CASSWGGNSPLHF. The CDR3 coding sequence is TGTGCCAGCAGCTGGGGGGGGAATTCACCCCTCCACTTT.